This T cell receptor (beta chain) was identified during a study of beta chain features in type 1 diabetes. The study, taken as a whole, reports: VDJ junctions in type 1 diabetes patients carried more deletions and fewer insertions. PCR might show a preference for shorter templates, equally across patients and controls.

A remark on this clone: Its antigen remains unidentified.

The CDR3 consists of 12 residues. The germline V gene encodes CDR1 SGHRS and CDR2 YFSETQ. V shed 3 bases and J shed 3 bases, with 7 bases lying between them. The sequenced template was cDNA made from the entire isolated RNA. Profiled with immunoSEQ multiplex PCR; TCRdb holds only in-frame clones, not every one. The profile shows hundreds of thousands of clones, less than 20% of them singletons. The V gene is TRBV5-1, the J gene TRBJ2-7; perhaps TRBD1 as D (5 bases). Sequenced: naive CD4+ T cells from blood. This TCR derives from a man younger than 35 in good health. This CDR3 reads CASSSQDYEQYF. In nucleotides, the CDR3 is TGCGCCAGCAGCTCACAGGACTACGAGCAGTACTTC. The full variable domain, its missing parts supplied by reference TRBV5-1 and TRBJ2-7, is KAGVTQTPRYLIKTRGQQVTLSCSPISGHRSVSWYQQTPGQGLQFLFEYFSETQRNKGNFPGRFSGRQFSNSRSEMNVSTLELGDSALYLCASSSQDYEQYFGPGTRLTVT.